This passage covers 9 T cell receptor beta chains from one sample sequenced in a study of memory CD4+ T cells and cytomegalovirus serostatus (dated by TCRdb to between 2019 and 2020). The library was made by the immunoSEQ multiplex PCR assay. TCRdb re-hosts the immuneACCESS table, in-frame sequences only. Its copies lack some clones; in the studies checked, an unresolved V gene accounts for under half of them, and the cause for the rest is not known. This sample lists approximately 56,000 clones; about four fifths were detected once. In total, the top ten clones hold approximately 0.4% of the sample. Single viable CD3+CD4+CD8-CD45RO+ cells were sorted as memory CD4+ T cells on a FACSAria II. Sequences were obtained from memory CD4+ T cells from blood. These receptors were taken from an adult in good health and CMV-seronegative.

The V and J genes are TRBV11-2 and TRBJ2-3, with D perhaps given as TRBD1 or TRBD2 (6 bases each). This CDR3 has 15 residues. CDR1 is SGHAT, CDR2 FQNNGV, per germline. V was pared by 1 base and J by 2 bases, with 10 bases between. In DNA form, the CDR3 reads TGTGCCAGCAGCTTAGGGGGGGCCCCCACAGATACGCAGTATTTT. Protein: CASSLGGAPTDTQYF.

V usage is TRBV10-3 and J usage is TRBJ2-5, with D maybe TRBD2 (6 bases). The CDR3 totals 16 residues. V was shortened by 4 bases and J by 4 bases, with 19 bases between the two germline ends. Per the germline V gene, CDR1 is ENHRY and CDR2 is SYGVKD. This CDR3 is CAISGRAKGNGETQYF. In nucleotides, the CDR3 is TGTGCCATCAGTGGGAGGGCTAAAGGTAACGGAGAGACCCAGTACTTC.

This sequence joins TRBV14 and TRBJ2-5; no clear D. The CDR3 consists of 12 residues. In germline, CDR1 is SGHDN, CDR2 FVKESK. The V end was cut by 1 base, the J end by 5 bases, with 5 bases between. The CDR3 DNA reads as TGTGCCAGCAGCCAAGTCCGGGAGACCCAGTACTTC. Its protein is CASSQVRETQYF. The entire variable domain, with the rest obtained from reference TRBV14 and TRBJ2-5, is as follows: EAGVTQFPSHSVIEKGQTVTLRCDPISGHDNLYWYRRVMGKEIKFLLHFVKESKQDESGMPNNRFLAERTGGTYSTLKVQPAELEDSGVYFCASSQVRETQYFGPGTRLLVL.

For the CDR3, the DNA is TGTGCCAGTAGTATAGATCTATGGGGGACACAGTATTTT. Translating it yields CASSIDLWGTQYF. V and J are TRBV19 and TRBJ2-3, with D maybe TRBD1 (6 bases). The V gene lost 0 bases and the J gene lost 12 bases, with 13 bases spanning the gap. The germline V gene has CDR1 LNHDA and CDR2 SQIVND (reference sequence). CDR3 length equals 13 residues. The full variable domain, rest sourced from reference TRBV19 and TRBJ2-3, is DGGITQSPKYLFRKEGQNVTLSCEQNLNHDAMYWYRQDPGQGLRLIYYSQIVNDFQKGDIAEGYSVSREKKESFPLTVTSAQKNPTAFYLCASSIDLWGTQYFGPGTRLTVL.

The chain carries TRBV27 and TRBJ1-5; 8 bases are a match to TRBD1. The V gene's germline CDR1 is MNHEY and CDR2 SMNVEV (reference sequence). Trimming took 6 bases from V and 3 from J; bases not matched to a gene: 10. The CDR3 has 16 residues. In nucleotides, the CDR3 is TGTGCCAGCAGGCGTACAACAGGGGGATTCAATCAGCCCCAGCATTTT. This gives the protein CASRRTTGGFNQPQHF.

This clone appeared a single time. The chain combines TRBV28 with TRBJ2-1, with D hard to call. The CDR3 covers 16 residues. V lost 1 base to trimming and J lost 11 bases, with 21 bases between them. CDR1 and CDR2 (germline): MDHEN, SYDVKM. DNA of the CDR3: TGTGCCAGCAGTTTATTCGGCCTTAAAGTGGGGAACCAGCAGTTCTTC. This codes for CASSLFGLKVGNQQFF.

The chain recombines TRBV5-4 with TRBJ2-5, with a possible D match to TRBD2 (6 bases). This CDR3 has 13 amino acids. Looked up from germline, CDR1 is SGHNT and CDR2 is YYREEE (reference sequence). V was clipped by 9 bases and J by 7 bases, with 19 bases between them. CDR3 in amino acids: CATGDPAPRTQYF. The CDR3, as DNA: TGTGCCACGGGGGACCCCGCCCCAAGGACCCAGTACTTC.

The V call is TRBV30, the J call TRBJ2-3; D possibly corresponds to TRBD2 (5 bases). The CDR3 runs to 13 residues. Per the germline V gene, CDR1 is GTSNPN and CDR2 is SVGIG (reference sequence). The V end was cut by 0 bases, the J end by 1 base, with 5 bases between. The CDR3 region is CAWSVGGTDTQYF. CDR3 in DNA: TGTGCCTGGAGTGTCGGGGGCACAGATACGCAGTATTTT.

The chain links TRBV5-1 to TRBJ2-5; 9 bases map to TRBD1. The CDR3 consists of 17 residues. The V gene's germline CDR1 is SGHRS and CDR2 YFSETQ. J was trimmed by 5 bases and V by 1 base; bases with no gene match: 12. The CDR3 region has the DNA TGCGCCAGCAGCTTGAATACCGGGACAGGGTATTCGGAGACCCAGTACTTC. This codes for CASSLNTGTGYSETQYF.